This record concerns one T cell receptor (beta chain) sequence. These data are taken from a study of OX40 agonist ivuxolimab in advanced cancers. The CDR3 runs 14 residues. Losses at the gene ends were 2 bases for V and 9 bases for J; bases not matched to a gene: 10. Germline V lookup: CDR1 SGHNT, CDR2 YYREEE (reference sequence). Profiled with immunoSEQ multiplex PCR; TCRdb holds only in-frame clones, not every one. The sample contains over 100,000 clones, 75% to 90% of which appear only once. The receptor comes from an adult with an advanced solid tumor such as melanoma, head and neck, liver or kidney cancer. This specimen was CD4+ or CD8+ T cells sorted from blood, taken in a trial of the OX40 agonist ivuxolimab. The rearrangement joins TRBV5-4 to TRBJ2-5; 7 bases agree with TRBD2. CDR3: CASSFTSERDPQYF. CDR3 in DNA: TGTGCCAGCAGCTTCACTAGCGAGAGAGACCCCCAGTACTTC. The full variable domain, in which reference TRBV5-4 and TRBJ2-5 provide the parts outside the CDR3, is ETGVTQSPTHLIKTRGQQVTLRCSSQSGHNTVSWYQQALGQGPQFIFQYYREEENGRGNFPPRFSGLQFPNYSSELNVNALELDDSALYLCASSFTSERDPQYFGPGTRLLVL.